Below are 11 T cell receptor beta chains sequenced from a single sample in a study of shared clonotypes between healthy human individuals. Only in-frame clones appear in the TCRdb table, and some are missing; sequencing was by immunoSEQ multiplex PCR. The data contain 2.3 million or so clones, approximately 93% of them singletons. The sequencing input was naive CD4+ T cells from PBMCs. Subset described: CD45RA+ positively selected. These receptors were taken from a man in his late teens or twenties in good health. Some clones in this sample may be carry-over from other donors' samples.

The V call is TRBV5-5, the J call TRBJ2-7; TRBD1 or TRBD2 may be the D gene (5 bases each). Germline CDR1 is SGHKS and CDR2 is YYEKEE (reference sequence). The CDR3 has 16 amino acids. V was pared by 4 bases and J by 6 bases, with 23 bases between. CDR3 coding DNA: TGTGCCAGCAGCAACCCAACCGCCGGGACCAACGGCGAGCAGTACTTC. Translating it yields CASSNPTAGTNGEQYF.

V gene TRBV12-5 combines with J gene TRBJ2-1; 8 positions agree with TRBD1. CDR1 and CDR2 (germline): LGHNT, FRNRAP. V lost 7 bases to trimming and J lost 9 bases; unmatched junction nucleotides: 11. The CDR3 runs to 14 residues. The CDR3 reads CASALDQGAGEQFF. The CDR3 DNA is TGTGCTAGTGCTCTGGACCAGGGGGCTGGTGAGCAGTTCTTC.

This clone was seen only once. This sample also contains other DNA sequences that code for the same CDR3. The chain recombines TRBV5-1 with TRBJ2-7, with D maybe TRBD1 (5 bases). CDR1 is SGHRS and CDR2 is YFSETQ in the germline V gene. The CDR3 has 14 residues. Trimming shortened V by 0 bases and J by 0 bases, and 7 bases separated the two germline ends. This chain's CDR3 is CASSLVGPSYEQYF. DNA of the CDR3: TGCGCCAGCAGCTTGGTGGGGCCCTCCTACGAGCAGTACTTC.

This rearrangement joins TRBV7-9 to TRBJ2-5; TRBD1 matches 7 bases. Germline trimming cut 5 bases from V and 5 bases from J; bases unmatched to any gene: 14. Looked up from germline, CDR1 is SEHNR and CDR2 is FQNEAQ (reference sequence). CDR3 length equals 16 residues. The CDR3 spells CASSASYRGGTETQYF. CDR3 DNA: TGTGCCAGCAGCGCATCTTACAGGGGTGGAACCGAGACCCAGTACTTC.

The chain couples TRBV7-9 to TRBJ2-5, with D possibly called TRBD1 or TRBD2 (5 bases each). The DNA end favors TRBJ2-7, so the J call may be wrong. The CDR3 runs to 12 residues. In germline, CDR1 is SEHNR, CDR2 FQNEAQ (reference sequence). The CDR3 nucleotides are TGTGCCAGCAGCCGAGGGGCCTACGAGCAGTACTTC. This gives the protein CASSRGAYEQYF.

This clone appeared a few times. This rearrangement joins TRBV19 to TRBJ1-5, with a weak D call TRBD1 (5 bases). CDR3 length: 13 amino acids. The germline V gene encodes CDR1 LNHDA and CDR2 SQIVND (reference sequence). Trimming left V 7 bases short and J 6 bases short, with 13 bases between. DNA for the CDR3: TGTGCCAGTACTAGAGGGGCTCGTCAGCCCCAGCATTTT. This encodes CASTRGARQPQHF.

This rearrangement joins TRBV5-4 to TRBJ2-7; 10 nucleotides align to TRBD2. The CDR3 has 15 amino acids. V was clipped by 0 bases and J by 3 bases; unmatched bases: 3. Germline values: CDR1 SGHNT, CDR2 YYREEE (reference sequence). The DNA for the CDR3 is TGTGCCAGCAGCTTGGCCGGGACTAGCGACTACGAGCAGTACTTC. Translation gives CASSLAGTSDYEQYF. The full variable domain, its missing parts supplied by reference TRBV5-4 and TRBJ2-7, is ETGVTQSPTHLIKTRGQQVTLRCSSQSGHNTVSWYQQALGQGPQFIFQYYREEENGRGNFPPRFSGLQFPNYSSELNVNALELDDSALYLCASSLAGTSDYEQYFGPGTRLTVT.

This clone turned up a few times. This chain connects TRBV5-1 to TRBJ1-2, with D tentatively TRBD1 (5 bases). Germline CDR1 reads SGHRS; CDR2 reads YFSETQ. There are 14 residues in the CDR3. V lost 1 base, J lost 3 bases, and 10 bases lay in between. The CDR3 sequence: CASSLFGADYGYTF. CDR3 bases: TGCGCCAGCAGCTTGTTCGGGGCTGACTATGGCTACACCTTC.

Concerning this clone: Other DNA sequences from this sample encode an identical CDR3 as well. The J gene is TRBJ1-5, the V gene TRBV7-9, with unresolved D. V lost 0 bases to trimming and J lost 7 bases, with 4 bases between them. The CDR3 is 12 residues long. The germline V gene encodes CDR1 SEHNR and CDR2 FQNEAQ (reference sequence). The CDR3 nucleotides are TGTGCCAGCAGCTTAGCAGGACAGCCCCAGCATTTT. Encoded protein: CASSLAGQPQHF. Drawing the rest from reference TRBV7-9 and TRBJ1-5, the complete variable domain is DTGVSQNPRHKITKRGQNVTFRCDPISEHNRLYWYRQTLGQGPEFLTYFQNEAQLEKSRLLSDRFSAERPKGSFSTLEIQRTEQGDSAMYLCASSLAGQPQHFGDGTRLSIL.

V and J are TRBV11-2 and TRBJ1-2; no clear D gene. The V gene's germline CDR1 is SGHAT and CDR2 FQNNGV. V lost 0 bases, J lost 4 bases, and 12 bases lay in between. The CDR3 spans 15 residues. DNA of the CDR3: TGTGCCAGCAGCTTAGATTCCAGCAGCTCCTATGGCTACACCTTC. It is translated as CASSLDSSSSYGYTF.

This clone was seen a single time. J is TRBJ2-2 and V is TRBV28, with D perhaps assigned TRBD1 or TRBD2 (5 bases each). The CDR3 loop spans 13 amino acids. Germline CDR1 is MDHEN and CDR2 is SYDVKM. The V end lost 6 bases, the J end lost 4 bases, and 9 bases lay between the germline ends. The CDR3 coding sequence is TGTGCCAGCAGGGGGACGGGCACCGGGGAGCTGTTTTTT. Its translation is CASRGTGTGELFF.